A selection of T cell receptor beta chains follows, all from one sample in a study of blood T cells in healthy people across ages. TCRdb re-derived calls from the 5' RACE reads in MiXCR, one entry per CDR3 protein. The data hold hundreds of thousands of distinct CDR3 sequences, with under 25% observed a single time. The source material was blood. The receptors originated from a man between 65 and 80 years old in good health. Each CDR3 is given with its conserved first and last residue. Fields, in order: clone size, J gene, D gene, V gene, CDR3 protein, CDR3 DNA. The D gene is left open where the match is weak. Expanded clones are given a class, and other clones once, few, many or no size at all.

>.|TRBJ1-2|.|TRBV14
CASSQDPSSLNYGYTF
TGTGCCAGCAGCCAAGACCCGAGCAGCCTAAACTATGGCTACACCTTC
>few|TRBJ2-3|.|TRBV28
CASSFRAGKSTDTQYF
TGTGCCAGCAGTTTTCGGGCAGGGAAAAGCACAGATACGCAGTATTTT
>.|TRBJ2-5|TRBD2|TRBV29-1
CSVDSGTETQYF
TGCAGCGTTGATAGCGGGACGGAGACCCAGTACTTC
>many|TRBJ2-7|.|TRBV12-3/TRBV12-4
CASSTSGSYEQYF
TGTGCCAGCTCAACAAGTGGCTCCTACGAGCAGTACTTC
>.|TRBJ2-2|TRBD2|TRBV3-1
CASSQGGLAGASNTGELFF
TGTGCCAGCAGCCAAGGCGGCCTAGCGGGAGCTTCGAACACCGGGGAGCTGTTTTTT
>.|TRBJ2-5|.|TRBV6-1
CASSEGGVETQYF
TGTGCCAGCAGTGAAGGTGGGGTGGAGACCCAGTACTTC
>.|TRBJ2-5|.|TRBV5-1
CASRRDSYQETQYF
TGCGCCAGCAGAAGAGACAGTTACCAAGAGACCCAGTACTTC
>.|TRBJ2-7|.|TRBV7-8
CASSLGRQRGFKGSYEQYF
TGTGCCAGCAGCTTAGGGCGACAAAGGGGCTTTAAGGGATCCTACGAGCAGTACTTC
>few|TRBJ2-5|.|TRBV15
CATSRDAGPQETQYF
TGTGCCACCAGCAGAGATGCAGGACCTCAAGAGACCCAGTACTTC
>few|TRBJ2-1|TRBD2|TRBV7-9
CASSLVGLADNEQFF
TGTGCCAGCAGCTTAGTGGGACTAGCGGACAATGAGCAGTTCTTC
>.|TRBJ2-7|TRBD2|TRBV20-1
CSAKTSGKYEQYF
TGCAGTGCAAAGACTAGCGGGAAGTACGAGCAGTACTTC
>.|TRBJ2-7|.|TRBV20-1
CSARWELGYEQYF
TGCAGTGCTAGATGGGAGTTGGGGTACGAGCAGTACTTC
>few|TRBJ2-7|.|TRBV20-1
CSARQGAYEQYF
TGCAGTGCTAGACAGGGTGCCTACGAGCAGTACTTC